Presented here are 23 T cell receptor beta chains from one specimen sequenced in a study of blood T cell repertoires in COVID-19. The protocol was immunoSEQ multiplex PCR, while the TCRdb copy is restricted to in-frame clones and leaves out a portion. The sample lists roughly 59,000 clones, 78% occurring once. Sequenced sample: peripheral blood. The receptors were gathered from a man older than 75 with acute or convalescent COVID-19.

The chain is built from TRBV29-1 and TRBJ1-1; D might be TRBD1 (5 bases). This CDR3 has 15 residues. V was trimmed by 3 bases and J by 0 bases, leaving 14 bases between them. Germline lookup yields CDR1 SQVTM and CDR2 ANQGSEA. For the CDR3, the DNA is TGCAGCGTTGATCTGGGGGGGTTTTTGAACACTGAAGCTTTCTTT. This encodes CSVDLGGFLNTEAFF.

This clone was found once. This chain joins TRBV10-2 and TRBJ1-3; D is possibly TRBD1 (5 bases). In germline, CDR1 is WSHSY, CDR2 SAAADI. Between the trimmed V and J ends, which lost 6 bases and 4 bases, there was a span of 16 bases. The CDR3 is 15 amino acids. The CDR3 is CASSYGTAGGNTIYF. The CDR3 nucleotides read TGCGCCAGCAGCTATGGGACGGCGGGGGGAAACACCATATATTTT.

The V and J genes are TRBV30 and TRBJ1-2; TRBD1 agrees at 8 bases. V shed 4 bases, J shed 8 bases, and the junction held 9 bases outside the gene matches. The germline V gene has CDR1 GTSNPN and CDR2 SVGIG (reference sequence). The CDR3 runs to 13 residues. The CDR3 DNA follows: TGTGCCTGGACCGACAGGGGTCAGCAGGGCTACACCTTC. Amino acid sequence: CAWTDRGQQGYTF.

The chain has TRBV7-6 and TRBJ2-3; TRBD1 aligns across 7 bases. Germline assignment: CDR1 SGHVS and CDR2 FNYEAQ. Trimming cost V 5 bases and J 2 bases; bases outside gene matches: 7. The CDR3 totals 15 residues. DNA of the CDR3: TGTGCCAGCAGCATCCGACAGGGCGCCACAGATACGCAGTATTTT. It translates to CASSIRQGATDTQYF.

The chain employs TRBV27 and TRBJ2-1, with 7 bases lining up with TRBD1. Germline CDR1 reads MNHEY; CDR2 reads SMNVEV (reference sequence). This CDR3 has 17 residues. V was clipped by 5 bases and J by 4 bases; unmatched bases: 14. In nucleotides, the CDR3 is TGTGCCAGCAGTCTCGATGGACAGGAATTGTTGTACAATGAGCAGTTCTTC. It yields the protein CASSLDGQELLYNEQFF.

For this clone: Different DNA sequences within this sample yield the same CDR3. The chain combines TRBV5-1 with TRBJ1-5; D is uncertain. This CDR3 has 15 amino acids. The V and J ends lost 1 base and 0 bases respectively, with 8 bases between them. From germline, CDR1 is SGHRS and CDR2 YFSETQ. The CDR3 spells CASSLTGDSNQPQHF. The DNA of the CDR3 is TGCGCCAGCAGCTTGACCGGGGATAGCAATCAGCCCCAGCATTTT.

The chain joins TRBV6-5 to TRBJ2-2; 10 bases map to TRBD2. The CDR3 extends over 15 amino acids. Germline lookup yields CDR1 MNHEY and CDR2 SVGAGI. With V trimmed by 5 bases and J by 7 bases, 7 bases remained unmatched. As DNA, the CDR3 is TGTGCCAGCAGTAGAACTAGCGGGGTCGACGGGGAGCTGTTTTTT. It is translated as CASSRTSGVDGELFF.

CDR3 sequence (DNA): TGTGCCAGCAGCCAATACTCCTCGGATACGCAGTATTTT. Translated: CASSQYSSDTQYF. The chain has TRBV3-1 (or the pseudogene TRBV3-2) and TRBJ2-3; D remains unclear. This CDR3 comprises 13 residues. The V end lost 2 bases, the J end lost 6 bases, and 9 bases lay between the germline ends. Germline-derived CDR1 and CDR2 are LGHDT and YNNKEL (reference sequence).

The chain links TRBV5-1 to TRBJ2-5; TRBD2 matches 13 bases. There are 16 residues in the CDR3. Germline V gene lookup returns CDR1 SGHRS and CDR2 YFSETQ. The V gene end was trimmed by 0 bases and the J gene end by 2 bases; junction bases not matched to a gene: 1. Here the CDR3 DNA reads TGCGCCAGCAGCTTGGGACTAGCGGGGGGACAAGAGACCCAGTACTTC. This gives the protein CASSLGLAGGQETQYF.

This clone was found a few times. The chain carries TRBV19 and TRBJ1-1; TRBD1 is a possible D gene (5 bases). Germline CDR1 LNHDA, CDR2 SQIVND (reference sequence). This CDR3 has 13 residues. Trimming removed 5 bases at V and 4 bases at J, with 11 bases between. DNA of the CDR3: TGTGCCAGTAGTTTAGCAGGGATCACTGAAGCTTTCTTT. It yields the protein CASSLAGITEAFF. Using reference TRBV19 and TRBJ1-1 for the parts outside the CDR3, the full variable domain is DGGITQSPKYLFRKEGQNVTLSCEQNLNHDAMYWYRQDPGQGLRLIYYSQIVNDFQKGDIAEGYSVSREKKESFPLTVTSAQKNPTAFYLCASSLAGITEAFFGQGTRLTVV.

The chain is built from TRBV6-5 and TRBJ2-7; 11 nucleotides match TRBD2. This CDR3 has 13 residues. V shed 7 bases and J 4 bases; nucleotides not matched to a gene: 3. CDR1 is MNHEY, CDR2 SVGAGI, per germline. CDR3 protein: CASKSSGRYEQYF. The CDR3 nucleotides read TGTGCCAGCAAGTCTAGCGGGAGGTACGAGCAGTACTTC.

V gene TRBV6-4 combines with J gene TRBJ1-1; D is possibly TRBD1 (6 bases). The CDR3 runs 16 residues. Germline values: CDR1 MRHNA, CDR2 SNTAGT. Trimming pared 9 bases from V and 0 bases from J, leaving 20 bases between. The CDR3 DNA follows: TGTGCCAGAGACAGTCAGGGGCGAGGCATGAACACTGAAGCTTTCTTT. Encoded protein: CARDSQGRGMNTEAFF.

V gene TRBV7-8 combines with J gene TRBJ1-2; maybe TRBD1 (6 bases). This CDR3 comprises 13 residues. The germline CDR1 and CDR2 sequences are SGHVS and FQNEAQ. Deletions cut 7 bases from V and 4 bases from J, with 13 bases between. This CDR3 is CASTPTGVYGYTF. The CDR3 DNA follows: TGTGCCAGCACTCCGACAGGAGTCTATGGCTACACCTTC.

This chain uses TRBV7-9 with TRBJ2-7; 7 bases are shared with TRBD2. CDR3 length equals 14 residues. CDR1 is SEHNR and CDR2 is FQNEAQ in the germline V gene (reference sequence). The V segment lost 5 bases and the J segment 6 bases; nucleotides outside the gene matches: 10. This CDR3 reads CASSLRERDSEQYF. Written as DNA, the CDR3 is TGTGCCAGCAGCCTACGGGAGCGGGACTCCGAGCAGTACTTC. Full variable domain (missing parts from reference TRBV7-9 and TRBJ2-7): DTGVSQNPRHKITKRGQNVTFRCDPISEHNRLYWYRQTLGQGPEFLTYFQNEAQLEKSRLLSDRFSAERPKGSFSTLEIQRTEQGDSAMYLCASSLRERDSEQYFGPGTRLTVT.

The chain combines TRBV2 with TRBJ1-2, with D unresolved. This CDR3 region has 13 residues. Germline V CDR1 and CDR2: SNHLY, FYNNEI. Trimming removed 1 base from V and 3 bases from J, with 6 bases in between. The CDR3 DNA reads TGTGCCAGCAGTGAAGGGCCCGACTATGGCTACACCTTC. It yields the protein CASSEGPDYGYTF.

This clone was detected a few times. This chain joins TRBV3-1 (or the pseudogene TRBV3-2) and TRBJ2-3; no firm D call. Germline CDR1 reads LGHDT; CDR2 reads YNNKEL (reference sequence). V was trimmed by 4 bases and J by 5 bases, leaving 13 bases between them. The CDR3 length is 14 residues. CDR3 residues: CASSLRLAGDTQYF. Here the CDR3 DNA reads TGTGCCAGCAGCCTCCGTTTAGCCGGAGATACGCAGTATTTT.

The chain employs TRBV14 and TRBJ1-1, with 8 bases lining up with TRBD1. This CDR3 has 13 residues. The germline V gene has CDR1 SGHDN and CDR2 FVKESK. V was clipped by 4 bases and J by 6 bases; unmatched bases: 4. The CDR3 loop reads CASSRQGSPEAFF. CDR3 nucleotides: TGTGCCAGCAGCCGACAGGGGAGCCCTGAAGCTTTCTTT.

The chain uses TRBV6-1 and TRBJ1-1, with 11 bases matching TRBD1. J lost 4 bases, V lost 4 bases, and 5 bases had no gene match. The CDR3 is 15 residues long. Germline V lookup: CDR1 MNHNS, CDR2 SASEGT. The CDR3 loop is CASSGGDRGFTEAFF. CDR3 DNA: TGTGCCAGCAGTGGGGGGGACAGGGGGTTCACTGAAGCTTTCTTT.

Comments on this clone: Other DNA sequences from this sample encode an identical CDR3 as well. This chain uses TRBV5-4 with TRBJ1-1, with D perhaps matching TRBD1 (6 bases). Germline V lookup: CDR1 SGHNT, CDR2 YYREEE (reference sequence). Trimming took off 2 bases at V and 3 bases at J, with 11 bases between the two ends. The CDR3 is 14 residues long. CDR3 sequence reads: CASSLDRSDTEAFF. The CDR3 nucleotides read TGTGCCAGCAGCTTAGACAGGTCTGACACTGAAGCTTTCTTT.

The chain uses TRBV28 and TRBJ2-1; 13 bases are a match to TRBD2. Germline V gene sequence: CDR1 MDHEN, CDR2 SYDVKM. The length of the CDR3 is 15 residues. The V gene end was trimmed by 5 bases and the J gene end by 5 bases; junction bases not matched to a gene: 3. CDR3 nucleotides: TGTGCCAGCAGTGACGGGACTAGCGGGAACAATGAGCAGTTCTTC. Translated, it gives CASSDGTSGNNEQFF.

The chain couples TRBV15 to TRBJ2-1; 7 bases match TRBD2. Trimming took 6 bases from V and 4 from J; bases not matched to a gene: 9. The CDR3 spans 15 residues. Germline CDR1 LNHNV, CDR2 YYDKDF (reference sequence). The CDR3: CATRAGGRSYNEQFF. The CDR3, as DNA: TGTGCCACCAGAGCTGGCGGGAGAAGTTACAATGAGCAGTTCTTC. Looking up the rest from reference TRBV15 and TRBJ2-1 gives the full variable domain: DAMVIQNPRYQVTQFGKPVTLSCSQTLNHNVMYWYQQKSSQAPKLLFHYYDKDFNNEADTPDNFQSRRPNTSFCFLDIRSPGLGDTAMYLCATRAGGRSYNEQFFGPGTRLTVL.

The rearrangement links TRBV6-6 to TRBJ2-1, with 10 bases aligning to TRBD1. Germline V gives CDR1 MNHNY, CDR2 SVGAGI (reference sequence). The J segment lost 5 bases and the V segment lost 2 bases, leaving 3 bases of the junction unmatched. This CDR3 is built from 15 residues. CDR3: CASSYPGTGDNEQFF. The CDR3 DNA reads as TGTGCCAGCAGTTACCCCGGGACAGGGGACAATGAGCAGTTCTTC.

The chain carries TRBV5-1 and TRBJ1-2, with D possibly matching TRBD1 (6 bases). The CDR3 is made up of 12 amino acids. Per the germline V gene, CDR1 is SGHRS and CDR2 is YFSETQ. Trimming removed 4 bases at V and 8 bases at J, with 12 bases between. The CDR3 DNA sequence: TGCGCCAGCAGCCCGGGACAAGGGGGCTACACCTTC. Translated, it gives CASSPGQGGYTF.